This T cell receptor (beta chain) appears in the sequencing data of a study of T-cell reconstitution after alpha-beta-depleted transplantation in children. The V gene's germline CDR1 is SGHDT and CDR2 YYEEEE. Trimming took off 4 bases at V and 3 bases at J, with 20 bases between the two ends. The CDR3 length is 16 residues. Preparation of the TCRbeta library involved a method that used unique molecular identifiers. Using its own MiXCR run on the PCR reads, TCRdb lists one record per CDR3 protein. This table has some 600,000 distinct CDR3 sequences, 13% appearing once. The specimen comprised PBMCs, mostly from graft donor cells, sampled 360 days after TCRalphabeta/CD19-depleted stem cell transplant. J is TRBJ2-7 and V is TRBV5-6; no clear D gene. This TCR was recovered from a male patient under 18 who had a stem cell transplant for acute myeloid leukemia, so the T cells may come from the graft donor. Written as DNA, the CDR3 is TGTGCCAGCAGCATCACCCGGCAGCAATTCTTCTACGAGCAGTACTTC. Amino acid sequence: CASSITRQQFFYEQYF.